Listed below are T cell receptor beta chains from one sample, sequenced in a study of cytomegalovirus exposure and HLA in healthy donors. Clones were sequenced by immunoSEQ multiplex PCR, and TCRdb holds only the in-frame ones, with some missing. This table has about 95,000 clones, 85% appearing once. The specimen was PBMCs. All receptors come from a man younger than 30 in good health and CMV-seropositive. Both conserved end residues are trimmed from each CDR3. The D gene is left open where the match is weak. Clone size appears in some rows only: once, few, many, or a class for an expanded clone.

J gene	V gene	clone size	D gene	CDR3 protein
TRBJ2-7	TRBV28	-	TRBD1	ASSSAGTGPYEQY
TRBJ1-1	TRBV28	few	TRBD1	ASSGTGGALDTEAF
TRBJ2-5	TRBV7-9	-	TRBD2	ASSFWTSGDLYQETQY
TRBJ1-3	TRBV6-5	-	-	ASRLTARVGNTIY
TRBJ1-1	TRBV7-2	-	-	ASSTRTAGNTEAF
TRBJ1-2	TRBV11-3	-	TRBD1	ASSSRTGDYGYT
TRBJ1-3	TRBV29-1	-	-	SVWTDSGNTIY
TRBJ1-1	TRBV18	-	TRBD1	ASSPRDAGQGEFETEAF
TRBJ2-7	TRBV27	-	TRBD1	ASRRDRLPSYEQY
TRBJ2-3	TRBV5-3	-	-	ARSLALSTDTQY
TRBJ2-2	TRBV27	once	-	ASSLSPHRAGELF
TRBJ2-5	TRBV10-2	-	-	ASSVQGSETQY
TRBJ1-4	TRBV15	-	-	ATSRDLRGTNEKLF
TRBJ2-1	TRBV7-9	once	TRBD2	ASSPPGLAREQF
TRBJ2-7	TRBV28	-	-	ASSFGGGPSYEQY
TRBJ2-7	TRBV5-1	-	-	ASSRGSNYEQY
TRBJ2-3	TRBV29-1	-	TRBD2	SVEPGTSPDTQY
TRBJ2-1	TRBV25-1	-	-	ASTGEWNEQF
TRBJ2-1	TRBV4-1	-	-	ASSQGQRHYNEQF
TRBJ1-1	TRBV4-1	-	-	ASSQQALSGTEAF
TRBJ2-3	TRBV18	-	TRBD1	ASSPQDRGVMVDTQY
TRBJ2-5	TRBV7-7	many	TRBD2	ASSRSLAGGLSQETQY
TRBJ2-7	TRBV19	-	TRBD1	ASSIRQGSTYEQY
TRBJ2-5	TRBV27	-	TRBD2	ASSSPSGGRETQY
TRBJ1-2	TRBV19	once	-	ASRQGFSNYGYT
TRBJ2-3	TRBV19	few	TRBD2	ASSPSGPPNTQY
TRBJ1-1	TRBV13	-	TRBD1	ASRPLGQGSEAF
TRBJ1-1	TRBV5-1	-	TRBD1	ASSPTGENTEAF
TRBJ2-2	TRBV30	many	-	AWEAGAGELF
TRBJ2-3	TRBV9	-	-	ASSVTGLMATDTQY
TRBJ2-1	TRBV19	once	-	ASRALWGDNEQF
TRBJ2-2	TRBV29-1	-	TRBD2	SAGVAGASVGELF
TRBJ1-1	TRBV18	-	-	ASSPPGFRNTEAF
TRBJ2-7	TRBV2	once	-	ASRDRGRPSYEQY
TRBJ1-1	TRBV27	-	-	ASSLGESVEAF
TRBJ1-1	TRBV11-2	-	TRBD1	ASSPQGVGAF
TRBJ2-5	TRBV7-8	-	-	ASSATRAVETQY
TRBJ2-7	TRBV28	-	-	ASSWAGAGEQY
TRBJ2-1	TRBV6-5	-	TRBD1	ASSSHQGASYNEQF
TRBJ2-3	TRBV9	-	-	ASSEGAGYTDTQY
TRBJ2-7	TRBV7-9	once	-	ASGSTYEQY
TRBJ2-5	TRBV6-5	-	-	ASSYSWGQETQY
TRBJ2-6	TRBV6-1	-	-	ASSEFLGAPVGGANVLT
TRBJ1-4	TRBV7-9	-	TRBD1	ASTPTGVGEKLF